This entry features one TCR beta chain sequence. The data stem from a study of T cells in narcolepsy. Sequencing used immunoSEQ multiplex PCR; TCRdb keeps in-frame clones, though not all of them. Found here are fewer than 15,000 clones, less than 90% of them singletons; the top ten hold over 1.5%. The germline gives CDR1 MNHEY, CDR2 SMNVEV (reference sequence). This CDR3 has 16 amino acids. V lost 6 bases to trimming and J lost 2 bases; unmatched junction nucleotides: 10. V usage is TRBV27 and J usage is TRBJ2-7, with 10 bases matching TRBD1. Sequences were obtained from CD45RA- memory CD4+ T cells from PBMCs. This TCR derives from a human donor with narcolepsy. The CDR3, as DNA: TGTGCCAGCAGCCCCCTCGGGACAGGGGCCCCCTACGAGCAGTACTTC. This translates into CASSPLGTGAPYEQYF.